This T cell receptor (beta chain) derives from a study of molecular identifiers for immune sequencing clone quantification. Study outcomes and limitations: Whereas clones above 20 RNA copies held under 1% of naive-cell molecules, they held over 98% of effector molecules.

The CD8+CD4-CCR7+CD45RA+ phenotype defined the sorted naive CD8 T cells. On this clonotype itself: Its antigen is undetermined.

In preparing bulk TCR libraries, previously described methods and listed TCR primers were used. TCRdb recomputed calls from the PCR reads with MiXCR, one row per CDR3 protein. This table holds 40,000 to 65,000 distinct CDR3 sequences, roughly a third found once. The TCR originated in a human donor in good health. Some libraries in this study had Jurkat cell RNA spiked in. The sequenced sample was naive CD8+ T cells from blood, with Jurkat cell RNA spiked in. Indicated subset: FACS-sorted CD8+CD4-CCR7+CD45RA+ naive T cells.

Here the CDR3 DNA reads TGTGCCAGCAGTCCCTCCTACAATGAGCAGTTCTTC. Its translation is CASSPSYNEQFF. This rearrangement joins TRBV7-9 to TRBJ2-1; no clear D. The CDR3 has 12 amino acids. Trimming pared 6 bases from V and 0 bases from J, leaving 3 bases between. CDR1 and CDR2 from the germline V gene are SEHNR and FQNEAQ (reference sequence).